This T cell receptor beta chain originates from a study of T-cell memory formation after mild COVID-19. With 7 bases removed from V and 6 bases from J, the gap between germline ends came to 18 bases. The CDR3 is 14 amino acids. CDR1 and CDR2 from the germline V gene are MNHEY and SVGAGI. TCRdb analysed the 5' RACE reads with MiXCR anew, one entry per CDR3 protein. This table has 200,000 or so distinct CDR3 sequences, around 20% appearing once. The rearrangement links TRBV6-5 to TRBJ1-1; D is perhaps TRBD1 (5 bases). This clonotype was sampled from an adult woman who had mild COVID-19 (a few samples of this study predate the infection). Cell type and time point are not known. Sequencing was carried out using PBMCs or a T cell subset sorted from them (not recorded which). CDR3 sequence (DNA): TGTGCCAGCATCTCAGGGAGCCGGGGCGCTGAAGCTTTCTTT. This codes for CASISGSRGAEAFF.